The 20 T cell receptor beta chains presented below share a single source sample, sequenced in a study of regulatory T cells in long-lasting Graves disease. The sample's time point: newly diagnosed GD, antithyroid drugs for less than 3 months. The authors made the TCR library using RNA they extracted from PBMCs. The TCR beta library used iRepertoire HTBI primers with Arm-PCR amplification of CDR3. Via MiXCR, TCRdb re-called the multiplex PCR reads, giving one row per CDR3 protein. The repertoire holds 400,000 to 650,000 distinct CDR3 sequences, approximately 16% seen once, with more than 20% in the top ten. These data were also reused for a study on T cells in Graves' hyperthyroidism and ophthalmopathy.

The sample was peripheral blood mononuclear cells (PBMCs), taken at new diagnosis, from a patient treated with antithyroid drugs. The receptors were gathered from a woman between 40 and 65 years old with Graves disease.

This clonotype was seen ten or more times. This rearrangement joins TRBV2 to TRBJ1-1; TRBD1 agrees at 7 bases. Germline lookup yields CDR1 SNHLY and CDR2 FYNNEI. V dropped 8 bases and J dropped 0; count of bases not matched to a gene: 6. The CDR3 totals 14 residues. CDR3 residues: CASQGGGMNTEAFF. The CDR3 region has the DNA TGTGCCAGCCAAGGGGGCGGGATGAACACTGAAGCTTTCTTT.

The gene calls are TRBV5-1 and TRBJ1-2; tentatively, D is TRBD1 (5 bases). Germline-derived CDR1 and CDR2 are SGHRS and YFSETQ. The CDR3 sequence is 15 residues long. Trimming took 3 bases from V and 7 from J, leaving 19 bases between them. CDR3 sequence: CASSSGPGDGVGYTF. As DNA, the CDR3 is TGCGCCAGCAGCTCGGGCCCCGGGGACGGGGTTGGCTACACCTTC.

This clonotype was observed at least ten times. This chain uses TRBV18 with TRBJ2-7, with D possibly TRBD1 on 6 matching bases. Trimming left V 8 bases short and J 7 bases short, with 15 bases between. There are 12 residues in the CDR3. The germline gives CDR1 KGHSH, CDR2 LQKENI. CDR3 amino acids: CASSLGAREQYF. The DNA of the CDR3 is TGTGCCAGCAGCTTGGGGGCTAGGGAGCAGTACTTC.

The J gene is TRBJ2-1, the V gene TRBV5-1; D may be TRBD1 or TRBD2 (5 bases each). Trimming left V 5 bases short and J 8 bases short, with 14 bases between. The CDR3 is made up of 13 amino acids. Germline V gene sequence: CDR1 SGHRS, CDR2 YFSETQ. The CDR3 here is CASSRGYSDEQFF. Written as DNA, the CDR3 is TGCGCCAGCAGTCGGGGCTACTCGGATGAGCAGTTCTTC. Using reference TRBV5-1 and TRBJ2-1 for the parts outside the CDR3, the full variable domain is KAGVTQTPRYLIKTRGQQVTLSCSPISGHRSVSWYQQTPGQGLQFLFEYFSETQRNKGNFPGRFSGRQFSNSRSEMNVSTLELGDSALYLCASSRGYSDEQFFGPGTRLTVL.

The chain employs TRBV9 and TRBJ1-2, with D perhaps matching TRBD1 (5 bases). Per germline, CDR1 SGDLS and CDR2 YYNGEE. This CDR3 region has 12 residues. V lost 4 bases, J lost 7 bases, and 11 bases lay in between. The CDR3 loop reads CASSRQGGGYTF. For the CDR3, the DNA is TGTGCCAGCAGCCGCCAGGGAGGTGGCTACACCTTC.

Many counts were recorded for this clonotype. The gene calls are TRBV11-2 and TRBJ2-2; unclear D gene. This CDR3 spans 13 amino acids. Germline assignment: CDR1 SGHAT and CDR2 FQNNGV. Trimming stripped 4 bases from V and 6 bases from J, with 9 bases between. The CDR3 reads CASSSVLAGELFF. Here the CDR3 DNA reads TGTGCCAGCAGCTCCGTCCTAGCCGGGGAGCTGTTTTTT.

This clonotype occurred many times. The CDR3 here is CASTGESGTEAFF. The CDR3 DNA follows: TGTGCCAGCACAGGAGAATCTGGGACTGAAGCTTTCTTT. The chain carries TRBV2 and TRBJ1-1, with no clear D. The ends were cut back, 7 bases at V and 5 bases at J, with 14 bases in the middle. Germline assignment: CDR1 SNHLY and CDR2 FYNNEI. The CDR3 runs 13 residues.

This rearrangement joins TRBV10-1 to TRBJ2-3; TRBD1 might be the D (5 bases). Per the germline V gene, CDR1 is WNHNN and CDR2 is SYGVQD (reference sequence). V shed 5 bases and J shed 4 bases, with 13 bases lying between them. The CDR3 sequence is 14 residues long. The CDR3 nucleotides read TGCGCCAGCAGTTCGGCCGACAGTCCAGATACGCAGTATTTT. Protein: CASSSADSPDTQYF.

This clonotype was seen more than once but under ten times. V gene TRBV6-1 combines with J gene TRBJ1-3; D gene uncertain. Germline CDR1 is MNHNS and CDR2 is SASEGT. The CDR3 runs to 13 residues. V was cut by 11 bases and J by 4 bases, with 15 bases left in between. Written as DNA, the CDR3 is TGTGCCTATACTACGGCCCTAGGAAACACCATATATTTT. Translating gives CAYTTALGNTIYF.

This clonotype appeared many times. CDR3 bases: TGTGCCAGCAGTCCCGGGACACAACATGGCTACACCTTC. Protein product: CASSPGTQHGYTF. The gene calls are TRBV28 and TRBJ1-2; possibly TRBD1 for D (6 bases). The CDR3 runs 13 residues. Germline V gene lookup returns CDR1 MDHEN and CDR2 SYDVKM. Trimming removed 5 bases at V and 6 bases at J, with 13 bases between.

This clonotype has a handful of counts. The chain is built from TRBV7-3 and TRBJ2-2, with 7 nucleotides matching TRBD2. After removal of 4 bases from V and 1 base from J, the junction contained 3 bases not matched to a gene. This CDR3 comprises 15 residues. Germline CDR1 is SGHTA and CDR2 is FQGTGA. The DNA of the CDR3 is TGTGCCAGCAGCTGGGGCGGGGGGAACACCGGGGAGCTGTTTTTT. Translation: CASSWGGGNTGELFF.

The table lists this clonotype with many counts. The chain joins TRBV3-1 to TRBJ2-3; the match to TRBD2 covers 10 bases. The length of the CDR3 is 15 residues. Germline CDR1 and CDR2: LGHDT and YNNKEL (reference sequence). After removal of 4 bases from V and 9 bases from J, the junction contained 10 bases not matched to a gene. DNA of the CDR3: TGTGCCAGCAGCCTTACTAGCGGGACCCGGGGGACGCAGTATTTT. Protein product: CASSLTSGTRGTQYF.

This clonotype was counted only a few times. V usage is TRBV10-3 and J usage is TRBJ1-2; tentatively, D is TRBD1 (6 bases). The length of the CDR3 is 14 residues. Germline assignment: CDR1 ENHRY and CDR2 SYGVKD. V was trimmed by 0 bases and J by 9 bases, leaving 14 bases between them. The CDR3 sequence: CAISESRGTFSYTF. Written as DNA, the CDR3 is TGTGCCATCAGTGAGTCGAGGGGGACCTTTAGCTACACCTTC.

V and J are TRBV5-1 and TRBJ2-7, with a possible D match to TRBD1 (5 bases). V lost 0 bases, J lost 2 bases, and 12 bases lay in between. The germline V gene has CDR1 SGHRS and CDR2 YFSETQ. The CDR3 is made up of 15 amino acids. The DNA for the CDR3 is TGCGCCAGCAGCTTGGGTGCGGACAATGCCTACGAGCAGTACTTC. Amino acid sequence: CASSLGADNAYEQYF.

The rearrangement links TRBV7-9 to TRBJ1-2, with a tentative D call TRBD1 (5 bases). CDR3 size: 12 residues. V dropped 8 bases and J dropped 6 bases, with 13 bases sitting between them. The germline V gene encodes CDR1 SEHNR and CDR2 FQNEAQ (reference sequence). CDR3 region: CASETRDDGYTF. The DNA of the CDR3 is TGTGCCAGCGAAACCAGGGACGATGGCTACACCTTC.

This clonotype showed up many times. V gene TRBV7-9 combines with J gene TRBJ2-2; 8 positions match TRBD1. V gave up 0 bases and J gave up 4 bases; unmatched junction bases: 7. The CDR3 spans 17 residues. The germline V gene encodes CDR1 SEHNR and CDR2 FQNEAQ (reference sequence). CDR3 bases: TGTGCCAGCAGCTTAGCCCCCGGGACAGGCTTCACCGGGGAGCTGTTTTTT. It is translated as CASSLAPGTGFTGELFF.

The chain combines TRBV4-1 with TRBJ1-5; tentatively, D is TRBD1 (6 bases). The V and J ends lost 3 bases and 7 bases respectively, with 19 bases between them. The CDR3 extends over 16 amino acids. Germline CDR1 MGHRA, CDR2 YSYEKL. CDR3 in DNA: TGCGCCAGCAGCCAGCCTACCTGGGGGGCAAGCCAGCCCCAGCATTTT. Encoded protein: CASSQPTWGASQPQHF.

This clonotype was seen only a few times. CDR3 region: CAWSVQAPQPQHF. CDR3 bases: TGTGCCTGGAGTGTCCAAGCCCCACAGCCCCAGCATTTT. The V call is TRBV30, the J call TRBJ1-5; D not resolved. Trimming removed 0 bases from V and 7 bases from J, with 10 bases in between. CDR1 and CDR2 from the germline V gene are GTSNPN and SVGIG (reference sequence). The CDR3 has 13 amino acids.

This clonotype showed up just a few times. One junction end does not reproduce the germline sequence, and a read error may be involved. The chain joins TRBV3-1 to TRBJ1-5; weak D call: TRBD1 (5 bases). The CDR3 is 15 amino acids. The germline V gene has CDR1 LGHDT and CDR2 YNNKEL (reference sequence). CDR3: CANSQDLGTSRPQHF. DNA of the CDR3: TGTGCCAACAGCCAAGACCTCGGGACTTCGCGGCCCCAGCATTTT.

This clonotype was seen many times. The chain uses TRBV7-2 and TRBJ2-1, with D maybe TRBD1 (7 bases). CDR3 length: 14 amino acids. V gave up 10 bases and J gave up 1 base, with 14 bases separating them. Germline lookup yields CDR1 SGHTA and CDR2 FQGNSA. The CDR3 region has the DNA TGTGCCAAGGCTCAGGGGGGTTCCTACAATGAGCAGTTCTTC. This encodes CAKAQGGSYNEQFF.